These 24 T cell receptor beta chains were all obtained from the same sample, sequenced in a study of shared clonotypes between healthy human individuals. Sequencing used immunoSEQ multiplex PCR; TCRdb keeps in-frame clones, though not all of them. Among roughly 1,100,000 clones listed, 75% were seen once. Material for sequencing was memory CD4+ T cells sorted from blood. Subset indicated: CD45RA-negative fraction. These receptors all stem from a man in his late teens or twenties in good health.

The V gene is TRBV6-1, the J gene TRBJ2-2; D perhaps matches TRBD1 (5 bases). The V and J ends lost 11 bases and 2 bases respectively, with 18 bases between them. Germline CDR1 reads MNHNS; CDR2 reads SASEGT. This CDR3 comprises 15 residues. CDR3 DNA: TGTGCCTCCCACCCCGGGCAGGGTAACACCGGGGAGCTGTTTTTT. Amino acid sequence: CASHPGQGNTGELFF.

This rearrangement joins TRBV5-1 to TRBJ1-1; D remains ambiguous. Germline lookup yields CDR1 SGHRS and CDR2 YFSETQ. The CDR3 loop spans 14 amino acids. V was shortened by 1 base and J by 4 bases, with 11 bases between the two germline ends. The CDR3 spells CASSLFPDATEAFF. CDR3 DNA: TGCGCCAGCAGCTTGTTTCCGGATGCCACTGAAGCTTTCTTT.

This clone appeared many times. The chain employs TRBV6-1 and TRBJ1-5; D is ambiguous. The germline gives CDR1 MNHNS, CDR2 SASEGT. V lost 8 bases and J lost 4, with 9 bases in between. This CDR3 is 12 amino acids long. The CDR3 loop is CASHHGNQPQHF. The CDR3 DNA reads TGTGCCAGCCATCACGGGAATCAGCCCCAGCATTTT.

This clone showed up just a few times. The rearrangement links TRBV18 to TRBJ1-2; tentatively, D is TRBD1 (6 bases). Trimming removed 3 bases from V and 7 bases from J, with 12 bases in between. Germline lookup yields CDR1 KGHSH and CDR2 LQKENI. CDR3 length: 13 amino acids. The CDR3 sequence: CASSPDRGTGYTF. CDR3 coding DNA: TGTGCCAGCTCACCGGATAGGGGGACTGGCTACACCTTC.

The chain employs TRBV5-1 and TRBJ2-2; D not certain. Between the trimmed V and J ends, which lost 7 bases and 0 bases, there was a span of 10 bases. Germline CDR1 reads SGHRS; CDR2 reads YFSETQ. The CDR3 has 14 residues. The CDR3 DNA follows: TGCGCCAGCCTGCCGGAGCCGAACACCGGGGAGCTGTTTTTT. Translating gives CASLPEPNTGELFF.

This clone was counted between two and nine times. The chain is built from TRBV9 and TRBJ2-1; D perhaps matches TRBD2 (6 bases). The CDR3 is made up of 17 amino acids. V was trimmed by 4 bases and J by 4 bases, leaving 21 bases between them. Germline CDR1 reads SGDLS; CDR2 reads YYNGEE. The DNA of the CDR3 is TGTGCCAGCAGCCCCCAAAGTAGTAGACTAGGTTACAATGAGCAGTTCTTC. Amino acid sequence: CASSPQSSRLGYNEQFF.

The chain employs TRBV7-2 and TRBJ2-5, with 12 bases lining up with TRBD2. The J call may be mistaken, given a closer DNA end match to TRBJ2-7. This CDR3 has 15 amino acids. Germline V gene lookup returns CDR1 SGHTA and CDR2 FQGNSA. The CDR3 nucleotides are TGTGCCAGCACCCCGACTAGCGGGGGCTCCTACGAGCAGTACTTC. It codes for CASTPTSGGSYEQYF.

This clone was seen only a few times. V is TRBV2 and J is TRBJ2-7, with 9 bases identical to TRBD2. Germline trimming cut 1 base from V and 2 bases from J; bases unmatched to any gene: 3. The CDR3 spans 15 residues. Germline V gene data show CDR1 as SNHLY and CDR2 as FYNNEI. For the CDR3, the DNA is TGTGCCAGCAGTGAAGGTGCTAGCGGGACCTACGAGCAGTACTTC. The encoded protein is CASSEGASGTYEQYF.

This clone was seen only a few times. The rearrangement joins TRBV19 to TRBJ2-2, with D possibly matching TRBD2 (5 bases). The V end was cut by 0 bases, the J end by 7 bases, with 12 bases between. Germline CDR1 LNHDA, CDR2 SQIVND (reference sequence). The CDR3 sequence is 15 residues long. The CDR3 region is CASSIETSRVGELFF. In DNA form, the CDR3 reads TGTGCCAGTAGTATAGAAACTAGTCGGGTCGGGGAGCTGTTTTTT. The full variable domain, rest sourced from reference TRBV19 and TRBJ2-2, is DGGITQSPKYLFRKEGQNVTLSCEQNLNHDAMYWYRQDPGQGLRLIYYSQIVNDFQKGDIAEGYSVSREKKESFPLTVTSAQKNPTAFYLCASSIETSRVGELFFGEGSRLTVL.

J is TRBJ1-2 and V is TRBV19; no clear D gene. This CDR3 comprises 13 residues. Germline CDR1 LNHDA, CDR2 SQIVND (reference sequence). Trimming pared 3 bases from V and 7 bases from J, leaving 12 bases between. As DNA, the CDR3 is TGTGCCAGTAGTATTTCCAGGTCGGCTGGCTACACCTTC. It is translated as CASSISRSAGYTF.

The chain has TRBV22-1 and TRBJ2-5; no DNA check was done on the table's D call, TRBD2. TRBV22-1 represents a pseudogene. CDR3 length: 19 residues. The CDR3 reads CPGSTTSGPSRGLQETQYF. The CDR3 coding sequence is TGTCCTGGGAGCACGACTAGCGGCCCTTCCCGGGGGCTCCAAGAGACCCAGTACTTC.

The chain joins TRBV7-2 to TRBJ1-5; D unresolved. CDR1 and CDR2 from the germline V gene are SGHTA and FQGNSA. V lost 2 bases and J lost 7, with 9 bases in between. CDR3 size: 13 residues. CDR3 in amino acids: CASSLTMWQPQHF. The CDR3 nucleotides are TGTGCCAGCAGCTTAACTATGTGGCAGCCCCAGCATTTT.

The chain carries TRBV10-3 and TRBJ2-7, with 12 nucleotides matching TRBD2. Germline V gene sequence: CDR1 ENHRY, CDR2 SYGVKD. The length of the CDR3 is 14 residues. Trimming took 5 bases from V and 4 from J; bases not matched to a gene: 3. CDR3 protein: CAISPTSGGYEQYF. CDR3 DNA sequence: TGTGCCATCAGTCCGACTAGCGGGGGTTACGAGCAGTACTTC.

This clone has only a few counts. CDR3 in amino acids: CASSERPRGGINEQFF. As DNA, the CDR3 is TGTGCCAGCAGTGAGAGGCCGCGGGGGGGAATCAATGAGCAGTTCTTC. The chain couples TRBV6-1 to TRBJ2-1; 9 nucleotides agree with TRBD2. This CDR3 has 16 residues. Trimming took 3 bases from V and 6 from J; bases not matched to a gene: 9. Germline CDR1 reads MNHNS; CDR2 reads SASEGT.

CDR3 in amino acids: CASSLGVRDTQYF. The CDR3 nucleotides read TGTGCCAGCAGTTTAGGGGTCCGGGATACGCAGTATTTT. The chain is built from TRBV27 and TRBJ2-3, with D unresolved. Between the trimmed V and J ends, which lost 2 bases and 6 bases, there was a span of 9 bases. The V gene's germline CDR1 is MNHEY and CDR2 SMNVEV (reference sequence). The CDR3 consists of 13 residues.

The chain couples TRBV25-1 to TRBJ2-1; 9 bases line up with TRBD2. The CDR3 totals 15 residues. Germline assignment: CDR1 MGHDK and CDR2 SYGVNS. With 6 bases clipped from V and 4 bases from J, the junction kept 7 bases outside the gene matches. CDR3 protein: CASSVTSGPYNEQFF. Written as DNA, the CDR3 is TGTGCCAGCAGCGTCACTAGCGGGCCATACAATGAGCAGTTCTTC.

This clone was seen once. CDR3 sequence reads: CASSSYNTYGYTF. CDR3 DNA: TGTGCCAGCAGCTCTTACAACACCTATGGCTACACCTTC. This chain joins TRBV7-2 and TRBJ1-2, with D uncertain. The V end lost 4 bases, the J end lost 4 bases, and 10 bases lay between the germline ends. Germline CDR1 reads SGHTA; CDR2 reads FQGNSA. There are 13 residues in the CDR3. Based on the CDR3 plus reference TRBV7-2 and TRBJ1-2, the full variable domain is GAGVSQSPSNKVTEKGKDVELRCDPISGHTALYWYRQSLGQGLEFLIYFQGNSAPDKSGLPSDRFSAERTGGSVSTLTIQRTQQEDSAVYLCASSSYNTYGYTFGSGTRLTVV.

V and J are TRBV5-1 and TRBJ2-7; no reliable D call. The germline V gene has CDR1 SGHRS and CDR2 YFSETQ. With 0 bases removed from V and 2 bases from J, the gap between germline ends came to 9 bases. The CDR3 is 14 residues long. The CDR3 DNA is TGCGCCAGCAGCTTGGGGCAGATGACCTACGAGCAGTACTTC. Residues: CASSLGQMTYEQYF.

The chain has TRBV6-5 and TRBJ2-7, with TRBD1 matching 8 bases. V lost 1 base to trimming and J lost 7 bases; unmatched junction nucleotides: 9. The germline V gene encodes CDR1 MNHEY and CDR2 SVGAGI. The CDR3 loop spans 15 amino acids. The CDR3 protein is CASSYFTTQGAEQYF. The CDR3 coding sequence is TGTGCCAGCAGTTACTTTACGACCCAGGGGGCTGAGCAGTACTTC.

This chain joins TRBV30 and TRBJ1-1; tentatively, D is TRBD1 (6 bases). Trimming took 4 bases from V and 2 from J, leaving 11 bases between them. Germline CDR1 GTSNPN, CDR2 SVGIG (reference sequence). The CDR3 runs 13 residues. The CDR3 region has the DNA TGTGCCTGGACCGGACAGTTAAACACTGAAGCTTTCTTT. It codes for CAWTGQLNTEAFF.

The V call is TRBV5-1, the J call TRBJ1-1; D is uncertain. The germline gives CDR1 SGHRS, CDR2 YFSETQ. CDR3 length: 14 residues. V lost 5 bases and J 4 bases, leaving 15 bases between the germline ends. The CDR3 coding sequence is TGCGCCAGCAGTCGGGGAGATGGAACCACTGAAGCTTTCTTT. It encodes CASSRGDGTTEAFF. Together with reference TRBV5-1 and TRBJ1-1, the CDR3 gives the full variable domain: KAGVTQTPRYLIKTRGQQVTLSCSPISGHRSVSWYQQTPGQGLQFLFEYFSETQRNKGNFPGRFSGRQFSNSRSEMNVSTLELGDSALYLCASSRGDGTTEAFFGQGTRLTVV.

This rearrangement joins TRBV18 to TRBJ1-1, with 10 bases aligning to TRBD1. V lost 3 bases, J lost 7 bases, and 8 bases stayed unmatched. The germline CDR1 and CDR2 sequences are KGHSH and LQKENI. The CDR3 totals 15 residues. CDR3 loop: CASSPQGQGLGEAFF. CDR3 bases: TGTGCCAGCTCACCCCAGGGACAGGGGTTAGGTGAAGCTTTCTTT.

Regarding this clone: Just one base apart from a much larger clone, this may be a read error. This same CDR3 is encoded by further DNA sequences in the sample. The chain has TRBV9 and TRBJ2-3; no firm D call. CDR1 and CDR2 from the germline V gene are SGDLS and YYNGEE. V lost 4 bases and J lost 1, with 7 bases in between. This CDR3 contains 13 residues. CDR3 sequence: CASSPPGTDTQYF. CDR3 nucleotide sequence: TGTGCCAGCAGCCCCCCGGGCACAGATACGCAGTATTTT.

This chain uses TRBV5-8 with TRBJ1-6, with 7 bases identical to TRBD1. The junction had 4 bases not matched to a gene; V was cut back by 9 bases and J by 4 bases. CDR3 size: 13 residues. Germline CDR1 SGHTS, CDR2 YDEGEE. CDR3 sequence reads: CATEGQYNSPLHF. As DNA, the CDR3 is TGTGCCACCGAGGGACAGTATAATTCACCCCTCCACTTT.